Included here is one T cell receptor (beta chain) sequence, with context. Germline V gene data show CDR1 as SGHRS and CDR2 as YFSETQ. The CDR3 length is 17 residues. V was pared by 2 bases and J by 3 bases, with 20 bases between. Under the authors' procedure: Estimation of nucleated cell counts was performed using reference gene primer amplification. TCRdb keeps only in-frame clones here, not all; method: immunoSEQ multiplex PCR. The V and J calls and clone size are taken from that table; D and trimming were inferred from the DNA. The data contain approximately 400,000 clones, around 90% of them singletons. This record comes from a study of blood T cell repertoires in COVID-19.

The rearrangement joins TRBV5-1 to TRBJ1-2; D may be TRBD1 (5 bases). The source of this sequence is a woman aged 18-29 years who had recovered from COVID-19. Sequenced input: PBMCs or T cells enriched from blood (not recorded which). CDR3: CASSFGQGRGVDYGYTF. CDR3 sequence (DNA): TGCGCCAGCAGCTTTGGGCAGGGAAGAGGAGTGGACTATGGCTACACCTTC.